The clone carrying this T cell receptor (beta chain) came up a few times. The data were taken from a study of tumor-infiltrating lymphocytes in oesophageal squamous cell carcinoma. Each CDR3 protein gets one entry after TCRdb re-called the PCR reads with MiXCR. The sample includes about 19,000 distinct CDR3 sequences, roughly 40% of them seen just once. Sequenced: esophageal tumor tissue. This clonotype was sampled from a male donor with esophageal squamous cell carcinoma.

CDR3 bases: TGTGCCAGTAGTATAGATCCGGGGGCCTACGCCGGGGAGCTGTTTTTT. It is translated as CASSIDPGAYAGELFF. The chain recombines TRBV19 with TRBJ2-2; the D gene could be TRBD1 or TRBD2 (6 bases each). Germline V gene lookup returns CDR1 LNHDA and CDR2 SQIVND (reference sequence). The CDR3 runs to 16 residues. The V gene lost 0 bases and the J gene lost 6 bases, with 14 bases spanning the gap.